This TCR beta chain is drawn from a study of blood T cells in healthy people across ages. With regard to this clonotype: Its antigen is still unknown.

The length of the CDR3 is 15 residues. V gave up 1 base and J gave up 4 bases, with 13 bases separating them. Germline loops: CDR1 MNHNS, CDR2 SASEGT. Using a J-beta primer mix together with a sample-barcoded 5' primer, a second PCR was run for about 7 to 12 cycles. TCRdb ran MiXCR on the 5' RACE reads and lists one entry per CDR3 protein. Found here are 750,000 to 950,000 distinct CDR3 sequences, around a quarter of them singletons; the top ten hold under 3%. Study-wide results and caveats: Roughly linearly, TCR beta diversity per million T cells fell as age increased.

The sample also formed part of further work on T cells of mothers and their children. Per that paper: For unrelated pairs as for related ones, thymic selection shapes TCR recombination output similarly.

The sample was blood. V gene TRBV6-1 combines with J gene TRBJ1-2; no firm D call. The receptor was derived from a boy under 18 in good health. In DNA form, the CDR3 reads TGTGCCAGCAGTGAAGATGGCAGCCCGGGCTATGGCTACACCTTC. This translates into CASSEDGSPGYGYTF.